The TCR beta chain described here comes from a study of OX40 agonist ivuxolimab in advanced cancers. Study information: Given to patients was ivuxolimab, an agonistic anti-OX40 (CD134) antibody. In three patients, partial responses were observed, one with hepatocellular carcinoma and two with cutaneous melanoma. Each dose-escalation patient presented with hepatocellular carcinoma, melanoma, renal cell or head and neck cancer.

Assay used: immunoSEQ multiplex PCR; TCRdb lists only in-frame clones, some missing. The sample contains approximately 79,000 clones, around 86% of which appear only once. The sequenced sample was CD4+ or CD8+ T cells sorted from blood, obtained in a trial of the OX40 agonist ivuxolimab. This TCR was sampled from an adult with an advanced solid tumor such as melanoma, head and neck, liver or kidney cancer.

The CDR3 DNA reads TGTGCCAGCAGTGAACTCCGTAATTCACCCCTCCACTTT. Protein: CASSELRNSPLHF. V gene TRBV6-5 combines with J gene TRBJ1-6; D gene ambiguous. CDR3 length: 13 amino acids. The V gene lost 5 bases and the J gene lost 6 bases, with 8 bases spanning the gap. Germline loops: CDR1 MNHEY, CDR2 SVGAGI.